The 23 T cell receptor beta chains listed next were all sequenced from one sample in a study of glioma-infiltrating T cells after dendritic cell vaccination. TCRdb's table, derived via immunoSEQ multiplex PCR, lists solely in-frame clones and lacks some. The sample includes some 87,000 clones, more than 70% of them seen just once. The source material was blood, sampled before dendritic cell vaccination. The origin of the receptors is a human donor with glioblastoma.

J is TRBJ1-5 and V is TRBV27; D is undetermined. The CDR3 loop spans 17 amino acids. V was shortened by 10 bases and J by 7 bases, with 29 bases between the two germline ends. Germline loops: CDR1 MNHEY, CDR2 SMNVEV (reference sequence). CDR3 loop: CATPPVGRWVLQQPQHF. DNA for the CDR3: TGTGCCACCCCCCCCGTGGGCAGGTGGGTGCTTCAGCAGCCCCAGCATTTT.

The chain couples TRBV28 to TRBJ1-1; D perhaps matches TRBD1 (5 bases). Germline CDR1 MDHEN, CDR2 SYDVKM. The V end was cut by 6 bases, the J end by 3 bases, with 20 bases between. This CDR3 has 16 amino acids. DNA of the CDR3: TGTGCCAGCAGCCCGTCGGGTGGGGCGATCGACACTGAAGCTTTCTTT. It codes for CASSPSGGAIDTEAFF. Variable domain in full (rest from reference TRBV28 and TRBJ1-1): DVKVTQSSRYLVKRTGEKVFLECVQDMDHENMFWYRQDPGLGLRLIYFSYDVKMKEKGDIPEGYSVSREKKERFSLILESASTNQTSMYLCASSPSGGAIDTEAFFGQGTRLTVV.

CDR3 nucleotides: TGTGCCAGTAGTTTACCGGGGAGGCTGGCTGAAGCTTTCTTT. This translates into CASSLPGRLAEAFF. The chain uses TRBV19 and TRBJ1-1; D uncertain. Germline CDR1 LNHDA, CDR2 SQIVND (reference sequence). The CDR3 is 14 amino acids. Trimming left V 5 bases short and J 6 bases short, with 16 bases between.

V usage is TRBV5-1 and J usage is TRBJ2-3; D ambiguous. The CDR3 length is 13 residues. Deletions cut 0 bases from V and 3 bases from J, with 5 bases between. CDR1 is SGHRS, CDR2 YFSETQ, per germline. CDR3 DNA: TGCGCCAGCAGCTTGGGGCGGACAGATACGCAGTATTTT. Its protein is CASSLGRTDTQYF. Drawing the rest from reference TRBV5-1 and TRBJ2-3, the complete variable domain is KAGVTQTPRYLIKTRGQQVTLSCSPISGHRSVSWYQQTPGQGLQFLFEYFSETQRNKGNFPGRFSGRQFSNSRSEMNVSTLELGDSALYLCASSLGRTDTQYFGPGTRLTVL.

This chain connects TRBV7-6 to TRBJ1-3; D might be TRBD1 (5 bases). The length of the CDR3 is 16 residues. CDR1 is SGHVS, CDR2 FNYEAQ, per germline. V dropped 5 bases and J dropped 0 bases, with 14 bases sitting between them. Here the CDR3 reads CASSPVSGGSGNTIYF. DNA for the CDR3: TGTGCCAGCAGCCCGGTTAGCGGGGGCTCTGGAAACACCATATATTTT. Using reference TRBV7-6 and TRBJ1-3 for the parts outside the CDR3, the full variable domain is GAGVSQSPRYKVTKRGQDVALRCDPISGHVSLYWYRQALGQGPEFLTYFNYEAQQDKSGLPNDRFSAERPEGSISTLTIQRTEQRDSAMYRCASSPVSGGSGNTIYFGEGSWLTVV.

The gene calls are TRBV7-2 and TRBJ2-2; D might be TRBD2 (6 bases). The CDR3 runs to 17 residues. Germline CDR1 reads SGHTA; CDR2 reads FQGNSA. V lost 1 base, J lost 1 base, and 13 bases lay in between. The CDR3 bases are TGTGCCAGCAGCTTAGTTAAGGCGGGGCGGAACACCGGGGAGCTGTTTTTT. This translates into CASSLVKAGRNTGELFF.

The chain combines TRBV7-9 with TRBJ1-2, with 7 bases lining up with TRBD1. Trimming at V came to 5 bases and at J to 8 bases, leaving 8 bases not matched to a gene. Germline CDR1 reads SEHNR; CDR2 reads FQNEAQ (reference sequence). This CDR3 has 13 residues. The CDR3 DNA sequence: TGTGCCAGCAGCGCCGAGACAGGGTGGGGCTACACCTTC. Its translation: CASSAETGWGYTF.

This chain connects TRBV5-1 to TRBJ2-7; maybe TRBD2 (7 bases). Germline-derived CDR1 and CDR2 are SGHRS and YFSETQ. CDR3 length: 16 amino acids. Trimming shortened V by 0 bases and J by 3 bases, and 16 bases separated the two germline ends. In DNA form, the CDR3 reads TGCGCCAGCAGCTTGGGACTTACAGGGACTAACTACGAGCAGTACTTC. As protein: CASSLGLTGTNYEQYF.

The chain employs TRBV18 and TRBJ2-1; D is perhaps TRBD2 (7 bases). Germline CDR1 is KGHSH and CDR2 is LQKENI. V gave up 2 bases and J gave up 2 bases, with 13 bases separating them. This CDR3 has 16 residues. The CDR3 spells CASSPGPGGPYNEQFF. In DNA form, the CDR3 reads TGTGCCAGCTCACCAGGCCCGGGGGGCCCCTACAATGAGCAGTTCTTC.

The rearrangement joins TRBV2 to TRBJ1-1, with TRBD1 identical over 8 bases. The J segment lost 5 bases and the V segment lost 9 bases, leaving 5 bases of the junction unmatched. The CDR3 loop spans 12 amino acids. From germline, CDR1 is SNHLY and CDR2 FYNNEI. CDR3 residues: CARGQGWTEAFF. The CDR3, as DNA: TGTGCCAGAGGACAGGGTTGGACTGAAGCTTTCTTT.

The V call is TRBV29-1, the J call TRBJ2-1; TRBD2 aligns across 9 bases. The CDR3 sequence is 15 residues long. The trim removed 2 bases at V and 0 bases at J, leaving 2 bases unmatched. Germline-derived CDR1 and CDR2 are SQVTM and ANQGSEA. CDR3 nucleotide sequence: TGCAGCGTTGAAAAGCGGGAGGCCTCCTACAATGAGCAGTTCTTC. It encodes CSVEKREASYNEQFF.

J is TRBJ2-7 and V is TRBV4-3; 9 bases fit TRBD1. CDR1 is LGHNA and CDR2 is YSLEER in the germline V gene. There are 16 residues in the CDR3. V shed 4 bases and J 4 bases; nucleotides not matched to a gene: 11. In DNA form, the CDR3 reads TGCGCCAGCAGCCCCTTCCTCACAGGGGGCGGGTACGAGCAGTACTTC. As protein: CASSPFLTGGGYEQYF.

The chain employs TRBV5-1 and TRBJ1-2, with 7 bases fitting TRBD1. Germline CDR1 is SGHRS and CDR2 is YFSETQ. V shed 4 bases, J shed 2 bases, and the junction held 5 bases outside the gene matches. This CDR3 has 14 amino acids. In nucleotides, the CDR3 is TGCGCCAGCAGCGCCCAGACAGGGAACTATGGCTACACCTTC. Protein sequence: CASSAQTGNYGYTF.

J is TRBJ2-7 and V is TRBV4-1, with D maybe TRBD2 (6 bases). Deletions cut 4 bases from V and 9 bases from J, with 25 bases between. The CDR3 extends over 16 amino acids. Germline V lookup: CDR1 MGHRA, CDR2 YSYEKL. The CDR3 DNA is TGCGCCAGCAGCCGAGGCAGTGGGGACTCCCCCTCCGTGCAGTACTTC. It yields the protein CASSRGSGDSPSVQYF.

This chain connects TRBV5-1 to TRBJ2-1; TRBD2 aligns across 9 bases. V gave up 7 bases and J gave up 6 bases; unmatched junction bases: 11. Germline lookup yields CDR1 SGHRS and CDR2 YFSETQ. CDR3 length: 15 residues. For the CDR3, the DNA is TGCGCCAGCGGAGGGCGGGGGGGCCCAGGCAATGAGCAGTTCTTC. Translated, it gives CASGGRGGPGNEQFF.

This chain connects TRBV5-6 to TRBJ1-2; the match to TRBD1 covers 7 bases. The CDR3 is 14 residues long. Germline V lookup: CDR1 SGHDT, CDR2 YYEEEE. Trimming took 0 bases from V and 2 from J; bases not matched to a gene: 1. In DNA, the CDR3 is TGTGCCAGCAGCTTGGGCAGGGGGAACTATGGCTACACCTTC. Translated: CASSLGRGNYGYTF.

The CDR3 DNA sequence: TGCGCCAGCAGCTTGAGTCGAGACAGCTACGAGCAGTACTTC. Its translation: CASSLSRDSYEQYF. The rearrangement links TRBV5-1 to TRBJ2-7; D possibly corresponds to TRBD1 (5 bases). The ends were cut back, 1 base at V and 3 bases at J, with 11 bases in the middle. Germline loops: CDR1 SGHRS, CDR2 YFSETQ. The CDR3 consists of 14 residues.

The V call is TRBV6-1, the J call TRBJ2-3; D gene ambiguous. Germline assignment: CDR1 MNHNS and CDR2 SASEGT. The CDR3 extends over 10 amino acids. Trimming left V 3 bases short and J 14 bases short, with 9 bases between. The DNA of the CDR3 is TGTGCCAGCAGTGACTATCGGGTGTATTTT. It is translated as CASSDYRVYF.

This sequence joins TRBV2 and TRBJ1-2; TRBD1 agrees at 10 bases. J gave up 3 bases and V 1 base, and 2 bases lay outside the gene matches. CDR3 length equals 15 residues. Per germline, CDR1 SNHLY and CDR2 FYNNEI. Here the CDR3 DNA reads TGTGCCAGCAGTGAAGGGACAGGGGGACACTATGGCTACACCTTC. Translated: CASSEGTGGHYGYTF.

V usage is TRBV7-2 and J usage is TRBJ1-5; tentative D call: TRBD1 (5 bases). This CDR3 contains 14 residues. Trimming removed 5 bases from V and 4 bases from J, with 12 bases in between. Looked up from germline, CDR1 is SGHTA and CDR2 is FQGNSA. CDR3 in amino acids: CASSLVQGNQPQHF. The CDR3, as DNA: TGTGCCAGCAGCCTAGTCCAGGGAAATCAGCCCCAGCATTTT. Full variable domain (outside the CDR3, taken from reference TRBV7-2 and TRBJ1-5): GAGVSQSPSNKVTEKGKDVELRCDPISGHTALYWYRQSLGQGLEFLIYFQGNSAPDKSGLPSDRFSAERTGGSVSTLTIQRTQQEDSAVYLCASSLVQGNQPQHFGDGTRLSIL.

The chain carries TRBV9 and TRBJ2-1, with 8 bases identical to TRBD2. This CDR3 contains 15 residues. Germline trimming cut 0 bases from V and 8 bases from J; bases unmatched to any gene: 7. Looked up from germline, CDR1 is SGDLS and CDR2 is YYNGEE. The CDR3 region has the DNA TGTGCCAGCAGCGTAGGGGCGGGGGGCCCCCATGAGCAGTTCTTC. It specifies CASSVGAGGPHEQFF.

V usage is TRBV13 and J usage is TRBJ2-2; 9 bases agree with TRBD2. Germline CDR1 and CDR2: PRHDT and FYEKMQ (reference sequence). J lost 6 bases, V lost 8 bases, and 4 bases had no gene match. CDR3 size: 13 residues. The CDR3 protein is CASLAGDAGELFF. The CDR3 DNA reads TGTGCCAGCTTAGCGGGAGACGCCGGGGAGCTGTTTTTT.

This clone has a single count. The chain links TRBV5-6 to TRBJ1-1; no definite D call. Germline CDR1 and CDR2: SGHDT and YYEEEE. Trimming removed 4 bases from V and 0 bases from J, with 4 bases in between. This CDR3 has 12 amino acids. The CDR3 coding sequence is TGTGCCAGCAGCGTTATGAACACTGAAGCTTTCTTT. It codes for CASSVMNTEAFF.